The TCR beta chain under discussion was sequenced for a study of vaccination and CD4 T cells after COVID-19. Treatment in this sample: approximately 11-day PBMC culture with coronavirus spike peptide pools or control peptides (ViraFEST assay). With regard to this clonotype: Its antigen is still unknown.

Once obtained from cultured CD4+ T cells, the DNA was sequenced using the Oncomine TCR Beta short-read assay. TCRdb reprocessed the PCR reads via MiXCR and lists one record per CDR3 protein. Of about 21,000 distinct CDR3 sequences listed, 45% to 50% were seen once; the top ten hold roughly 9%. Trimming stripped 5 bases from V and 2 bases from J, with 10 bases between. CDR1 DFQATT and CDR2 SNEGSKA come from the germline V gene (reference sequence). This CDR3 region has 12 residues. The clonotype was recovered from a human donor who had recovered from COVID-19. Sequenced: CD4+ T cells from blood, cultured in vitro. This sequence joins TRBV20-1 and TRBJ2-7; D not resolved. The CDR3 DNA is TGCAGTGCTTCTGATGGGCCCTACGAGCAGTACTTC. Encoded protein: CSASDGPYEQYF.